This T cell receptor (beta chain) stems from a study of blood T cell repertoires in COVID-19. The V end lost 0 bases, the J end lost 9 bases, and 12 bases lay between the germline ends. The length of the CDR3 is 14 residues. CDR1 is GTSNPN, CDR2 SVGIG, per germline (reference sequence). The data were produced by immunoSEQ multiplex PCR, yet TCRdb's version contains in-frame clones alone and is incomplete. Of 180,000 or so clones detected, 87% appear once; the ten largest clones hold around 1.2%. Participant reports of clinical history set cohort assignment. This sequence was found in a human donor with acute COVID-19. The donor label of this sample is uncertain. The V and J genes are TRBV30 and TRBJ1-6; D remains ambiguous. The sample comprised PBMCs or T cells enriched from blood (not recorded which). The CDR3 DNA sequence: TGTGCCTGGAGTGTACGCGGGCTCGGTTCACCCCTCCACTTT. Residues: CAWSVRGLGSPLHF.